These T cell receptor beta chains were read from a single sample in a study of shared clonotypes between healthy human individuals. The method was immunoSEQ multiplex PCR; TCRdb's version includes in-frame clones alone and lacks a portion of them. There are over 2 million clones in the sample; about 95% occur only once, and roughly 1% lies in the top ten. The sample was naive CD8+ T cells sorted from blood. Every receptor here comes from a man between 18 and 29 years old in good health. Both conserved end residues are part of each CDR3. D genes are given only for firm matches. For some rows the clone size is stated as once, few or many, or as a class when expanded; others skip it.

v_gene	d_gene	j_gene	abundance	CDR3aa	CDR3nt
TRBV10-2	NA	TRBJ2-7	NA	CASSEPPSYEQYF	TGCGCCAGCAGTGAGCCTCCTTCCTACGAGCAGTACTTC
TRBV19	NA	TRBJ1-1	NA	CASSTPLGNTEAFF	TGTGCCAGTAGTACCCCCCTGGGGAACACTGAAGCTTTCTTT
TRBV9	NA	TRBJ2-2	NA	CASSAVPGHPGELFF	TGTGCCAGCAGCGCAGTCCCGGGACATCCCGGGGAGCTGTTTTTT
TRBV5-6	NA	TRBJ2-1	NA	CASSLGPWVANEQFF	TGTGCCAGCAGCTTGGGTCCATGGGTGGCGAATGAGCAGTTCTTC
TRBV7-9	TRBD1	TRBJ2-1	once	CASSPPRDRVYNEQFF	TGTGCCAGCAGCCCACCCCGGGACAGGGTATACAATGAGCAGTTCTTC
TRBV7-2	TRBD1	TRBJ1-5	once	CASSTPTGWGNQPQHF	TGTGCCAGCAGCACTCCGACAGGGTGGGGCAATCAGCCCCAGCATTTT
TRBV2	TRBD1	TRBJ1-2	NA	CASRDDRGYHYGYTF	TGTGCCAGCAGGGATGACAGGGGTTATCACTATGGCTACACCTTC
TRBV11-2	TRBD2	TRBJ2-1	NA	CASSLDPGGPYNEQFF	TGTGCCAGCAGCTTAGATCCGGGAGGGCCCTACAATGAGCAGTTCTTC
TRBV4-1	NA	TRBJ1-2	NA	CASSQEVGHIPNYGYTF	TGCGCCAGCAGCCAAGAGGTGGGACACATACCTAACTATGGCTACACCTTC
TRBV28	TRBD2	TRBJ2-7	NA	CASSPQGTSESYEQYF	TGTGCCAGCAGTCCACAAGGGACTAGCGAATCCTACGAGCAGTACTTC
TRBV4-3	NA	TRBJ2-7	NA	CASSQDLFLYEQYF	TGCGCCAGCAGCCAAGACCTCTTCCTCTACGAGCAGTACTTC
TRBV29-1	NA	TRBJ2-1	NA	CSVDPSSYNEQFF	TGCAGCGTTGACCCGAGCTCCTACAATGAGCAGTTCTTC
TRBV7-2	NA	TRBJ2-5	NA	CASSPAGWETQYF	TGTGCCAGCAGCCCGGCGGGGTGGGAGACCCAGTACTTC
TRBV6-5	TRBD1	TRBJ2-7	NA	CASRMDRRSYEQYF	TGTGCCAGCAGGATGGACAGGCGATCCTACGAGCAGTACTTC
TRBV2	NA	TRBJ1-1	NA	CASGEGNTEAFF	TGTGCCAGCGGGGAGGGGAACACTGAAGCTTTCTTT
TRBV30	TRBD1	TRBJ1-2	NA	CAWSPTTGLGYGYTF	TGTGCCTGGAGTCCAACGACAGGGTTGGGCTATGGCTACACCTTC
TRBV9	TRBD2	TRBJ2-3	NA	CASSFSGRDTDTQYF	TGTGCCAGCAGCTTTAGCGGGAGGGACACAGATACGCAGTATTTT
TRBV2	NA	TRBJ1-6	NA	CASSEWGELNSPLHF	TGTGCCAGCAGCGAATGGGGAGAGTTGAATTCACCCCTCCACTTT
TRBV6-1	NA	TRBJ2-7	NA	CASKVQRSYEQYF	TGTGCCAGCAAGGTTCAGCGGTCCTACGAGCAGTACTTC
TRBV2	TRBD1	TRBJ2-7	NA	CASGGQVPDEQYF	TGTGCCAGCGGAGGACAGGTCCCCGACGAGCAGTACTTC
TRBV13	NA	TRBJ1-5	NA	CASSLGDTNQPQHF	TGTGCCAGCAGCTTAGGAGACACCAATCAGCCCCAGCATTTT
TRBV5-6	NA	TRBJ1-2	NA	CASSLGANYGYTF	TGTGCCAGCAGCTTGGGTGCTAACTATGGCTACACCTTC
TRBV27	TRBD1	TRBJ2-2	NA	CASSLTGDTGELFF	TGTGCCAGCAGTTTAACAGGGGACACCGGGGAGCTGTTTTTT
TRBV5-6	NA	TRBJ2-7	NA	CASSADMVYEQYF	TGTGCCAGCAGCGCCGACATGGTATACGAGCAGTACTTC
TRBV9	TRBD1	TRBJ2-5	NA	CASSAGTGQETQYF	TGTGCCAGCAGCGCCGGGACAGGGCAAGAGACCCAGTACTTC
TRBV6-5	NA	TRBJ2-3	NA	CASRGGLSTDTQYF	TGTGCCAGCAGAGGGGGATTGAGCACAGATACGCAGTATTTT
TRBV4-1	TRBD2	TRBJ2-5	NA	CASSQTLAGGVETQYF	TGCGCCAGCAGCCAAACACTAGCGGGGGGAGTAGAGACCCAGTACTTC
TRBV9	TRBD1	TRBJ2-5	NA	CASSVQGARETQYF	TGTGCCAGCAGCGTTCAGGGGGCGCGGGAGACCCAGTACTTC
TRBV4-1	NA	TRBJ1-2	NA	CASSQKIPGYYGYTF	TGCGCCAGCAGCCAAAAGATTCCAGGGTACTATGGCTACACCTTC
TRBV27	TRBD1	TRBJ2-5	NA	CASSLSFRQGETQYF	TGTGCCAGCAGTTTATCGTTCCGACAGGGAGAGACCCAGTACTTC
TRBV19	NA	TRBJ2-7	NA	CASSINPGSRYEQYF	TGTGCCAGTAGTATAAACCCGGGATCTCGGTACGAGCAGTACTTC
TRBV2	TRBD1	TRBJ2-7	NA	CASIGQGAYEQYF	TGTGCCAGCATAGGACAGGGGGCCTACGAGCAGTACTTC
TRBV19	NA	TRBJ1-4	NA	CASSDRQEFSEKLFF	TGTGCCAGTAGTGACCGACAGGAATTTAGTGAAAAACTGTTTTTT
TRBV6-6	TRBD1	TRBJ1-4	NA	CASSLTGGGEKLFF	TGTGCCAGCAGCCTGACAGGGGGCGGTGAAAAACTGTTTTTT
TRBV6-6	NA	TRBJ2-5	NA	CASSMRLTQETQYF	TGTGCCAGCAGTATGAGACTGACCCAAGAGACCCAGTACTTC
TRBV7-2	NA	TRBJ2-1	NA	CASSFTGPSYNEQFF	TGTGCCAGCAGCTTTACGGGGCCGTCCTACAATGAGCAGTTCTTC
TRBV28	TRBD1	TRBJ1-1	NA	CASSFFGTAMEAFF	TGTGCCAGCAGTTTCTTCGGGACAGCTATGGAAGCTTTCTTT
TRBV14	NA	TRBJ2-7	NA	CASSQGLAHEQYF	TGTGCCAGCAGCCAAGGATTGGCCCACGAGCAGTACTTC
TRBV18	NA	TRBJ2-1	NA	CASSPRGDSHEQFF	TGTGCCAGCTCACCACGGGGGGACAGCCATGAGCAGTTCTTC
TRBV7-9	NA	TRBJ2-7	NA	CASSLDSSYEQYF	TGTGCCAGCAGCTTGGACAGCTCCTACGAGCAGTACTTC
TRBV16	NA	TRBJ1-4	once	CASSQFSRDEKLFF	TGTGCCAGCAGCCAATTTAGCAGGGATGAAAAACTGTTTTTT
TRBV28	NA	TRBJ1-2	NA	CASSLSESYGYTF	TGTGCCAGCAGTTTATCAGAGAGCTATGGCTACACCTTC
TRBV6-5	TRBD1	TRBJ2-1	NA	CASSYLGQGSYNEQFF	TGTGCCAGCAGTTACCTGGGACAGGGTTCCTACAATGAGCAGTTCTTC
TRBV13	TRBD1	TRBJ2-7	NA	CASRENPGQGPYEQYF	TGTGCCAGCAGAGAGAACCCGGGACAGGGTCCCTACGAGCAGTACTTC
TRBV13	NA	TRBJ2-1	NA	CASSLGQGLYNEQFF	TGTGCCAGCAGCTTAGGACAGGGTCTCTACAATGAGCAGTTCTTC